Presented here are 19 T cell receptor delta chains from one specimen sequenced in a study of DNA immune sequencing with unique molecular identifiers. All 8 TRDV and 4 TRDJ genes were targeted in 32-plex amplification of genomic DNA. In two to three barcoding PCR cycles, molecules received a 12-nucleotide UMI, then adapter PCR followed. TCRdb used CATT to re-call clones from the multiplex PCR reads. The data contain hundreds of delta-chain clones, approximately 8.9% of them singletons. The sample taken for sequencing was gamma-delta T cells from PBMCs. The receptor source for this set is a human donor in good health.

Comment on this clone: This likely traces to a read error, being one base from a far larger clone. This chain links TRDV2 with TRDJ2, with D possibly being TRDD3 (6 bases). Judging by the DNA end, TRDJ1 fits better; the J call may be wrong. The germline V gene encodes CDR1 GEAIGNYY and CDR2 EKD. The CDR3 length is 18 residues. Here the CDR3 DNA reads TGTGCCTGTGACCCGCTCGAGGGGGGGACCCAGTACACCGGTAAACTCATCTTT. Translation gives CACDPLEGGTQYTGKLIF.

This clone has more than one count but fewer than ten. A read error is the likely source, as a far larger clone sits one nucleotide away. The rearrangement uses TRDV2 and TRDJ2; 10 bases are a match to TRDD3. The assigned J gene may be wrong: the sequence end matches TRDJ1 better. Germline values: CDR1 GEAIGNYY, CDR2 EKD. This CDR3 comprises 21 residues. The CDR3 nucleotides are TGTGCCTGTGACACCGTCCTACAGCCAGTAACTGGGGGATCTCACACCGATAAACTCATCTTT. Encoded protein: CACDTVLQPVTGGSHTDKLIF.

With respect to this clone: The protein that TCRdb holds for this DNA derives from a much larger clone and differs from the translated DNA at residue 8, which likely indicates a read error; the protein shown here is translated from the DNA. There is no V gene call, and the J gene is TRDJ1. There are 14 residues in the CDR3. CDR3 nucleotide sequence: TGTGCCTGTGACACCATCGTCTGTGAGAGTAAACTCATCTTT. It yields the protein CACDTIVCESKLIF.

This clone was detected only once. This likely stems from a read error, as it lies one base from a far larger clone. Because the CDR3's place on the DNA is in doubt, the DNA is left out and the CDR3 is given as listed by TCRdb. Additional DNA sequences in this sample encode the identical CDR3. The V gene is given as TRAV29/DV5, and no J gene call is available; the table calls TRDD3, which could not be checked here. With termini counted, the CDR3 has 26 amino acids. Germline V gives CDR1 NSMFDY, CDR2 ISSIKDK. The CDR3 here is CSVLLCSIVPFSRFILGVPYTDKLIF.

The rearrangement uses TRDV1 and TRDJ1; either TRDD1 or TRDD3 may supply D (6 bases each). TCRdb leaves out the J gene; it was filled in here by matching the DNA to germline. V was pared by 0 bases and J by 0 bases, with 29 bases between. This CDR3 spans 22 amino acids. CDR1 and CDR2 from the germline V gene are TSWWSYY and QGS. The DNA of the CDR3 is TGTGCTCTTGGGGAACTTGCCAACCTACATCATCTGGGGAAATATAACACCGATAAACTCATCTTT. Translating it yields CALGELANLHHLGKYNTDKLIF.

Judged by abundance, this clone is medium-sized. The rearrangement uses TRDV2 and TRDJ1; 8 positions match TRDD3. CDR3 length: 15 residues. With 3 bases clipped from V and 1 base from J, the junction kept 6 bases outside the gene matches. CDR1 and CDR2 from the germline V gene are GEAIGNYY and EKD. The CDR3 sequence is CACDAMGDGTDKLIF. DNA for the CDR3: TGTGCCTGTGACGCGATGGGGGATGGCACCGATAAACTCATCTTT.

About this clone: The TCRdb protein, from a much larger clone, departs from this DNA's translation at residue 5, likely by read error; the protein shown derives from the DNA. This sequence joins TRDV2 and TRDJ1, with 10 bases that match TRDD3. The CDR3 runs to 16 residues. Germline V gene data show CDR1 as GEAIGNYY and CDR2 as EKD. Trimming took 4 bases from V and 0 from J; bases not matched to a gene: 7. The CDR3 reads CACESLGDPHTDKLIF. The CDR3 DNA follows: TGTGCCTGTGAGTCACTGGGGGATCCTCACACCGATAAACTCATCTTT.

By share of the sample, this clone is large. V and J are TRDV2 and TRDJ1; D not certain. CDR3 length: 19 residues. Germline V gene lookup returns CDR1 GEAIGNYY and CDR2 EKD. Trimming took off 3 bases at V and 6 bases at J, with 31 bases between the two ends. The CDR3 protein is CACDPLGQGTTRLIYKLIF. CDR3 sequence (DNA): TGTGCCTGTGACCCCCTCGGGCAAGGAACCACCCGGCTCATCTATAAACTCATCTTT.

By frequency in the sample, this clone is hyperexpanded. The chain couples TRDV2 to TRDJ1; 7 bases line up with TRDD3. Germline CDR1 reads GEAIGNYY; CDR2 reads EKD. The length of the CDR3 is 18 residues. V shed 0 bases, J shed 2 bases, and the junction held 14 bases outside the gene matches. The CDR3 loop is CACDTVVTGVEGTDKLIF. The CDR3 DNA reads as TGTGCCTGTGACACCGTGGTCACTGGGGTGGAGGGTACCGATAAACTCATCTTT.

By share, this clone counts as medium-sized (0.01 to 0.1%). The rearrangement links TRDV2 to TRDJ3, with 9 nucleotides matching TRDD3. The CDR3 contains 20 residues. The junction had 11 bases not matched to a gene; V was cut back by 1 base and J by 2 bases. Germline V gives CDR1 GEAIGNYY, CDR2 EKD. CDR3 in amino acids: CACDTSWGIGLTWDTRQMFF. In DNA form, the CDR3 reads TGTGCCTGTGACACTTCCTGGGGGATTGGTCTCACCTGGGACACCCGACAGATGTTTTTC.

With respect to this clone: A much larger clone differs from this one at a single base, so this may be a read error. The chain has TRDV1 and TRDJ1, with 13 bases identical to TRDD3. The J gene, absent from TCRdb, was called here by matching the DNA to germline. Germline-derived CDR1 and CDR2 are TSWWSYY and QGS. This CDR3 has 26 amino acids. CDR3: CAPGEPVFPHRYWGIRGAFYTDKLIF. CDR3 in DNA: TGTGCTCCTGGGGAACCCGTCTTCCCTCACCGGTACTGGGGGATACGCGGAGCCTTTTACACCGATAAACTCATCTTT.

Details on this clone: A much larger clone sits a single nucleotide away, making a read error possible. This sample also contains other DNA sequences that code for the same CDR3. The chain employs TRDV2 and TRDJ1, with 11 bases aligning to TRDD3. The CDR3 sequence is 20 residues long. In germline, CDR1 is GEAIGNYY, CDR2 EKD. The CDR3 bases are TGTGCCTGTGACACACTGGGGGATAGGTCGGGGGAATTGTACACTGATAAACTCATCTTT. Amino acid sequence: CACDTLGDRSGELYTDKLIF.

By frequency in the sample, this clone is medium-sized. The chain has TRDV2 and TRDJ3; 7 bases line up with TRDD3. This CDR3 region has 19 residues. Germline trimming cut 3 bases from V and 0 bases from J; bases unmatched to any gene: 10. The germline V gene has CDR1 GEAIGNYY and CDR2 EKD. This chain's CDR3 is CACDGTGDIFSWDTRQMFF. The CDR3 DNA reads TGTGCCTGTGACGGTACTGGGGACATCTTCTCCTGGGACACCCGACAGATGTTTTTC.

Judged by abundance, this clone is medium-sized (0.01 to 0.1%). The chain has TRDV1 and TRDJ1, with 9 bases identical to TRDD2. Here the J gene was assigned by germline matching of the DNA, as TCRdb has none. Germline V gives CDR1 TSWWSYY, CDR2 QGS. This CDR3 has 27 amino acids. Trimming removed 0 bases from V and 1 base from J; junction bases left unmatched: 36. The CDR3 nucleotides are TGTGCTCTTGGGGAACTATATCCTTCCTACGTCTCCGCTCACATACCGGACAATAGTCGGGGCACCGATAAACTCATCTTT. Its protein is CALGELYPSYVSAHIPDNSRGTDKLIF.

This clone is classed as large. This same CDR3 is encoded by further DNA sequences in the sample. CDR3 loop: CACDTVGSYTDKLIF. The CDR3, as DNA: TGTGCCTGTGACACCGTCGGGAGTTACACCGATAAACTCATCTTT. The chain combines TRDV2 with TRDJ1; D uncertain. This CDR3 comprises 15 residues. From germline, CDR1 is GEAIGNYY and CDR2 EKD. The V and J ends lost 0 bases and 0 bases respectively, with 10 bases between them.

Only a few counts were recorded for this clone. A single base separates this from a much larger clone, so it may be a read error. J is TRDJ1 and V is TRDV2; 10 bases match TRDD3. Germline assignment: CDR1 GEAIGNYY and CDR2 EKD. The CDR3 covers 19 residues. V dropped 3 bases and J dropped 8; count of bases not matched to a gene: 23. CDR3 in amino acids: CACDPVLGDSIETPPKLIF. CDR3 nucleotides: TGTGCCTGTGACCCGGTACTGGGGGATTCAATCGAAACCCCACCCAAACTCATCTTT.

By sample share, this clone is large. The CDR3 reads CACDGVLGDTPPRSWDTRQMFF. The CDR3 coding sequence is TGTGCCTGTGACGGCGTACTGGGGGATACCCCCCCCCGCTCCTGGGACACCCGACAGATGTTTTTC. The chain carries TRDV2 and TRDJ3; 12 nucleotides line up with TRDD3. V trimming: 3 bases; J trimming: 0 bases; junction bases outside the gene matches: 14. CDR1 is GEAIGNYY, CDR2 EKD, per germline. This CDR3 has 22 residues.

This sequence joins TRDV2 and TRDJ1, with 7 bases aligning to TRDD3. Germline values: CDR1 GEAIGNYY, CDR2 EKD. V lost 0 bases to trimming and J lost 4 bases; unmatched junction nucleotides: 19. The CDR3 totals 19 residues. As DNA, the CDR3 is TGTGCCTGTGACACCGTTGCCAACTGGGGAGGGAAGAATGGCGATAAACTCATCTTT. It yields the protein CACDTVANWGGKNGDKLIF.

By share, this clone counts as medium-sized. The chain uses TRDV2 and TRDJ1; the match to TRDD3 covers 10 bases. Unmatched junction bases numbered 7, after V lost 1 base and J lost 3 bases. The CDR3 contains 16 residues. CDR1 and CDR2 from the germline V gene are GEAIGNYY and EKD. In nucleotides, the CDR3 is TGTGCCTGTGACACTCTGGGGGATAGGAAGGCCGATAAACTCATCTTT. Translation gives CACDTLGDRKADKLIF.